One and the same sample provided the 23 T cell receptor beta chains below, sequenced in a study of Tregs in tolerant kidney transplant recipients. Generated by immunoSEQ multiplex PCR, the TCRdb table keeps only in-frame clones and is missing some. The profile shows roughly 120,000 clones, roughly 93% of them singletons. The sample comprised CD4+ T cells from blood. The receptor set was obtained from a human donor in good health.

Here the CDR3 DNA reads TGTGCCTGGAGTCCCGGTCTCAGGAGGTCTGAAGCTTTCTTT. Its protein product is CAWSPGLRRSEAFF. The rearrangement links TRBV30 to TRBJ1-1, with no clear D. Trimming stripped 2 bases from V and 6 bases from J, with 16 bases between. Germline CDR1 reads GTSNPN; CDR2 reads SVGIG (reference sequence). The CDR3 loop spans 14 amino acids. Filled out from reference TRBV30 and TRBJ1-1, the complete variable domain reads SQTIHQWPATLVQPVGSPLSLECTVEGTSNPNLYWYRQAAGRGLQLLFYSVGIGQISSEVPQNLSASRPQDRQFILSSKKLLLSDSGFYLCAWSPGLRRSEAFFGQGTRLTVV.

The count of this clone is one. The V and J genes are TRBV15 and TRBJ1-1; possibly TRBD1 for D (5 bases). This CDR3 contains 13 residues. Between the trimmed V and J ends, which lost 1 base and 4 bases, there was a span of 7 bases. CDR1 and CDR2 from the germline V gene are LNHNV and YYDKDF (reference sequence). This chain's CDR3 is CATSRVGGTEAFF. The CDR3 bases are TGTGCCACCAGCAGAGTGGGGGGCACTGAAGCTTTCTTT.

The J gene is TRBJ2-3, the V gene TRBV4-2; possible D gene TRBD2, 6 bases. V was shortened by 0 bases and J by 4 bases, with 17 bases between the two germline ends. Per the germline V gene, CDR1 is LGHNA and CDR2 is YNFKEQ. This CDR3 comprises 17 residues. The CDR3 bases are TGTGCCAGCAGCCAAGAGGGGGGACTGTCCCAGTCAGATACGCAGTATTTT. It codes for CASSQEGGLSQSDTQYF.

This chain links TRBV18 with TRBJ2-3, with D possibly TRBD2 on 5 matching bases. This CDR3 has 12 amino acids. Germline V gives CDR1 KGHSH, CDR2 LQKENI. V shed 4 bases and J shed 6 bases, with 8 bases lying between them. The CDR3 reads CASSRRGDTQYF. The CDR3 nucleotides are TGTGCCAGCTCACGACGAGGGGATACGCAGTATTTT.

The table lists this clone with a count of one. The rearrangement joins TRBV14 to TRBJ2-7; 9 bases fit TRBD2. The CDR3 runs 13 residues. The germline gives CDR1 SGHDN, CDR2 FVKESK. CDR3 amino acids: CVRPGLAFHEQYF. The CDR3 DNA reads TGTGTCAGGCCGGGACTAGCCTTCCACGAGCAGTACTTC.

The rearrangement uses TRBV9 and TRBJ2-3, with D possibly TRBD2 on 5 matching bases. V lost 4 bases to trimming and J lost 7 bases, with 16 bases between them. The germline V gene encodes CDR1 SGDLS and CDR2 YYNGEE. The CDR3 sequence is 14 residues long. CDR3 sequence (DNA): TGTGCCAGCAGCCCGGACTGGCGCGGAAATACGCAGTATTTT. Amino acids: CASSPDWRGNTQYF.

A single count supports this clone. The CDR3 DNA reads as TGTGCCAGCAGGGCTTCGGAGGTTTTGGAGACCCAGTACTTC. Protein: CASRASEVLETQYF. This chain uses TRBV7-2 with TRBJ2-5; a possible D gene is TRBD2 (5 bases). CDR3 length: 14 amino acids. Trimming stripped 6 bases from V and 5 bases from J, with 16 bases between. The germline V gene encodes CDR1 SGHTA and CDR2 FQGNSA.

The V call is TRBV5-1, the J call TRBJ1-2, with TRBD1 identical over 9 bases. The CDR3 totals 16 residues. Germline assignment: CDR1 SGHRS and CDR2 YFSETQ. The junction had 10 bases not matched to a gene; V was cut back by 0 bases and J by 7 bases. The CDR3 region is CASSLDPGQGSGGYTF. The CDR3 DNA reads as TGCGCCAGCAGCTTGGATCCGGGACAGGGAAGTGGTGGCTACACCTTC.

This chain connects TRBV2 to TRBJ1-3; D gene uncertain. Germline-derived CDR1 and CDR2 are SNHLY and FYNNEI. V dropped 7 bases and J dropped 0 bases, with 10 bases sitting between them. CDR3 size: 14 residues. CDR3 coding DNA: TGTGCCAGCAAAGACTCCTACTCTGGAAACACCATATATTTT. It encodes CASKDSYSGNTIYF.

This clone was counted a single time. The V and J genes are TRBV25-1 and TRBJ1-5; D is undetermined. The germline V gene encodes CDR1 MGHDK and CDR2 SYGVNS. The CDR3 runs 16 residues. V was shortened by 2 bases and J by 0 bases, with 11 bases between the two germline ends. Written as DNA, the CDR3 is TGTGCCAGCAGTGAAGAAGCAGCTTATAGCAATCAGCCCCAGCATTTT. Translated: CASSEEAAYSNQPQHF.

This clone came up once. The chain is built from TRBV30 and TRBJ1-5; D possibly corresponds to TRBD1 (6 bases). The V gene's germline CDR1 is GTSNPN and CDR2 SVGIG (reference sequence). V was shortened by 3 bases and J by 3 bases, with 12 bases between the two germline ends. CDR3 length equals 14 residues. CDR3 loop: CAWSPGQFNQPQHF. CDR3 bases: TGTGCCTGGAGCCCCGGACAGTTCAATCAGCCCCAGCATTTT.

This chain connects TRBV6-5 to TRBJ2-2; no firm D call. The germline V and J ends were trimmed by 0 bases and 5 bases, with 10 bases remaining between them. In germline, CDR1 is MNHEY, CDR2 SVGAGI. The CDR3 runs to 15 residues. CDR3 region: CASSYSPARTGELFF. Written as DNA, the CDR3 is TGTGCCAGCAGTTACTCCCCGGCCCGAACCGGGGAGCTGTTTTTT.

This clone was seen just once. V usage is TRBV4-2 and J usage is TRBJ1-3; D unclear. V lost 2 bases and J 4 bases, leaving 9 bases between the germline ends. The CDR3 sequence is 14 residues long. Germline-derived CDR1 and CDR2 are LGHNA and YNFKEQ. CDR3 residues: CASSQTLGGNTIYF. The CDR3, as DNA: TGTGCCAGCAGCCAAACCCTAGGGGGAAACACCATATATTTT.

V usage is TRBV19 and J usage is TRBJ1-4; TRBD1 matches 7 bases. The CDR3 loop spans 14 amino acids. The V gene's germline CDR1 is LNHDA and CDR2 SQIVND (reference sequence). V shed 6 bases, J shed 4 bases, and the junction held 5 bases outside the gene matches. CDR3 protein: CASSPGQNNEKLFF. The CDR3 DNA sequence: TGTGCCAGTAGCCCGGGACAGAATAATGAAAAACTGTTTTTT.

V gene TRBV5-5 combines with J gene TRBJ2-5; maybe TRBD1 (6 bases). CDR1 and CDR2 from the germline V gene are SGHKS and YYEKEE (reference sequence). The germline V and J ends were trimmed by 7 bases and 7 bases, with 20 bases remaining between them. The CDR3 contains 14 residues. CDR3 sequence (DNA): TGTGCCAGCTTGGGGGCGGACGCTGCGGGGACCCAGTACTTC. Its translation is CASLGADAAGTQYF.

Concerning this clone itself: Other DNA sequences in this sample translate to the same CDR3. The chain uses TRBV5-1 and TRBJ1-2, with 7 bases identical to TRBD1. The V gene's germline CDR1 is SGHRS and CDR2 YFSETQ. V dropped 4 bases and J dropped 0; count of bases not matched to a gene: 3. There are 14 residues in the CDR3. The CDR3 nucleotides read TGCGCCAGCAGCCGTGGACAGGCTAACTATGGCTACACCTTC. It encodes CASSRGQANYGYTF. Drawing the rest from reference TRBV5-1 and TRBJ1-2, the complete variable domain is KAGVTQTPRYLIKTRGQQVTLSCSPISGHRSVSWYQQTPGQGLQFLFEYFSETQRNKGNFPGRFSGRQFSNSRSEMNVSTLELGDSALYLCASSRGQANYGYTFGSGTRLTVV.

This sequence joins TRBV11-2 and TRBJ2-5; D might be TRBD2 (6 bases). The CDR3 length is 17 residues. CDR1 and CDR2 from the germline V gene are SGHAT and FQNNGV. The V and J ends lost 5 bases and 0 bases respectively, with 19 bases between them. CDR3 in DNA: TGTGCCAGCAGCCCCGGGTGGGGGGTAGGGTACCAAGAGACCCAGTACTTC. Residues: CASSPGWGVGYQETQYF. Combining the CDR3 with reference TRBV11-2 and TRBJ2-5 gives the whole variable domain EAGVAQSPRYKIIEKRQSVAFWCNPISGHATLYWYQQILGQGPKLLIQFQNNGVVDDSQLPKDRFSAERLKGVDSTLKIQPAKLEDSAVYLCASSPGWGVGYQETQYFGPGTRLLVL.

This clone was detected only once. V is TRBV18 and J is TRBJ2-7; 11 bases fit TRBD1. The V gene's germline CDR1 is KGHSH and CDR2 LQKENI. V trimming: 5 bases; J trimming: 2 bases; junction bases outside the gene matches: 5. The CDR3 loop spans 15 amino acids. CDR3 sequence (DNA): TGTGCCAGCTCAACTGGGACAGGGGGGACCTACGAGCAGTACTTC. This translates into CASSTGTGGTYEQYF. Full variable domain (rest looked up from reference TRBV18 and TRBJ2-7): NAGVMQNPRHLVRRRGQEARLRCSPMKGHSHVYWYRQLPEEGLKFMVYLQKENIIDESGMPKERFSAEFPKEGPSILRIQQVVRGDSAAYFCASSTGTGGTYEQYFGPGTRLTVT.

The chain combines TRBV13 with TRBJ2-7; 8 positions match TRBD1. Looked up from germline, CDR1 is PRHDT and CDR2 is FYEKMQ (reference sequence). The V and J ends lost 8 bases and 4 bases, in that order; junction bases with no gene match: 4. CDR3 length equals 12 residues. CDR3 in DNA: TGTGCCAGCTCCGGACAGGGATACGAGCAGTACTTC. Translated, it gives CASSGQGYEQYF.

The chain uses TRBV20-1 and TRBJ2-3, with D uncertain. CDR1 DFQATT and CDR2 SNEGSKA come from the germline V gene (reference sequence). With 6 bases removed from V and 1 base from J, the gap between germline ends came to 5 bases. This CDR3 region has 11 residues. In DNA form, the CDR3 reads TGCAGTGCCCTCCGCACAGATACGCAGTATTTT. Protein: CSALRTDTQYF.

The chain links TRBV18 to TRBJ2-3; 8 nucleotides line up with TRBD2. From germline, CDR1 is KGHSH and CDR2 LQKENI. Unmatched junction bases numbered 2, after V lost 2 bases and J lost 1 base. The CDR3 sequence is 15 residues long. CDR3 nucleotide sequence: TGTGCCAGCTCACCAGCAGCGGGAGGCACAGATACGCAGTATTTT. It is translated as CASSPAAGGTDTQYF.

CDR3 coding DNA: TGCGCCAGCAGCCAAGGACAGGGGTATCAGCCCCAGCATTTT. It is translated as CASSQGQGYQPQHF. The genes are TRBV5-1 and TRBJ1-5; 9 bases are shared with TRBD1. From germline, CDR1 is SGHRS and CDR2 YFSETQ. This CDR3 contains 14 residues. V lost 4 bases and J lost 5; bases outside the gene matches: 4.

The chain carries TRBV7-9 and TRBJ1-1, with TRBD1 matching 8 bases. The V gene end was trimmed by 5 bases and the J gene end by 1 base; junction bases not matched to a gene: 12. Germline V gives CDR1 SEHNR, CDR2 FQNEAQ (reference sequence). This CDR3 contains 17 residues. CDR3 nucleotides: TGTGCCAGCAGCCAACCAACAGGGGGGAACACGAACACTGAAGCTTTCTTT. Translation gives CASSQPTGGNTNTEAFF.